These 7 T cell receptor beta chains were all obtained from the same sample, sequenced in a study of OX40 agonist ivuxolimab in advanced cancers. Libraries were prepared by immunoSEQ multiplex PCR; TCRdb keeps only in-frame clonotypes and omits some of them. The table records about 79,000 clones, about 90% of them present only once. Sequenced material: CD4+ or CD8+ T cells sorted from blood, taken in a trial of the OX40 agonist ivuxolimab. The receptors stem from an adult with an advanced solid tumor such as melanoma, head and neck, liver or kidney cancer.

The gene calls are TRBV7-2 and TRBJ2-7; TRBD1 is a possible D gene (6 bases). V shed 2 bases and J shed 0 bases, with 8 bases lying between them. Germline assignment: CDR1 SGHTA and CDR2 FQGNSA. The CDR3 has 14 residues. CDR3 protein: CASSLTGPSYEQYF. The CDR3 nucleotides are TGTGCCAGCAGCTTAACAGGGCCCTCCTACGAGCAGTACTTC.

V usage is TRBV5-1 and J usage is TRBJ2-1; D is unresolved. Germline CDR1 reads SGHRS; CDR2 reads YFSETQ. CDR3 length: 13 amino acids. Trimming cost V 0 bases and J 7 bases, with 8 bases left between them. The CDR3 nucleotides read TGCGCCAGCAGCTTGGCTCTCTCGAATGAGCAGTTCTTC. It encodes CASSLALSNEQFF.

The chain combines TRBV5-6 with TRBJ1-4; the match to TRBD1 covers 7 bases. V lost 4 bases to trimming and J lost 8 bases; unmatched junction nucleotides: 8. The CDR3 totals 14 residues. Germline V lookup: CDR1 SGHDT, CDR2 YYEEEE. CDR3 residues: CASSLGQWAEKLFF. CDR3 sequence (DNA): TGTGCCAGCAGCCTGGGACAGTGGGCCGAAAAACTGTTTTTT.

The chain is built from TRBV30 and TRBJ1-5; D may be TRBD1 (5 bases). This CDR3 contains 16 residues. Germline CDR1 and CDR2: GTSNPN and SVGIG (reference sequence). Trimming stripped 4 bases from V and 3 bases from J, with 19 bases between. The CDR3 DNA sequence: TGTGCCTGGACCTCCGGGACTCCTACTAACAATCAGCCCCAGCATTTT. Translated, it gives CAWTSGTPTNNQPQHF. The full variable domain, in which reference TRBV30 and TRBJ1-5 provide the parts outside the CDR3, is SQTIHQWPATLVQPVGSPLSLECTVEGTSNPNLYWYRQAAGRGLQLLFYSVGIGQISSEVPQNLSASRPQDRQFILSSKKLLLSDSGFYLCAWTSGTPTNNQPQHFGDGTRLSIL.

The J gene is TRBJ2-6, the V gene TRBV15; a possible D gene is TRBD2 (6 bases). V dropped 1 base and J dropped 4 bases, with 11 bases sitting between them. This CDR3 is built from 16 residues. Germline CDR1 and CDR2: LNHNV and YYDKDF (reference sequence). As DNA, the CDR3 is TGTGCCACCAGCAGAGGTGCCGCGGGAGGGGCCAACGTCCTGACTTTC. Translation: CATSRGAAGGANVLTF.

J is TRBJ1-5 and V is TRBV21-1; whether TRBD1, the table's D call, matches the DNA was not checked. TRBV21-1 is a pseudogene locus. The CDR3 runs 17 residues. The CDR3 DNA reads as TGTGCCAGCAGCAAAGCCCCGGGACAGGGGGGCAATCAGCCCCAGCATTTT. This translates into CASSKAPGQGGNQPQHF.

The chain uses TRBV30 and TRBJ2-7; a weak D match, TRBD1 (5 bases). Per the germline V gene, CDR1 is GTSNPN and CDR2 is SVGIG (reference sequence). There are 11 residues in the CDR3. Trimming took 6 bases from V and 4 from J, leaving 10 bases between them. CDR3 in amino acids: CACENRYEQYF. DNA for the CDR3: TGTGCCTGTGAGAACAGGTACGAGCAGTACTTC.